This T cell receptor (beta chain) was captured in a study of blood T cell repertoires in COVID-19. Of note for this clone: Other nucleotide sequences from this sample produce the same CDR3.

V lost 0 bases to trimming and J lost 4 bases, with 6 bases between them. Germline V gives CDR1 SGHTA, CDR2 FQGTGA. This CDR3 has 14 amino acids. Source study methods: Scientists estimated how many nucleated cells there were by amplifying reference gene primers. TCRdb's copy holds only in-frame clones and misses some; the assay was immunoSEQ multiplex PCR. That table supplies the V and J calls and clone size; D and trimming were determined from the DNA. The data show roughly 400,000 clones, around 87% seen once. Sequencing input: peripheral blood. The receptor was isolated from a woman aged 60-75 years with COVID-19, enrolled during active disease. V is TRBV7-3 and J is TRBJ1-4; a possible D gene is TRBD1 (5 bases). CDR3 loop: CASSLTGGNEKLFF. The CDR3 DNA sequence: TGTGCCAGCAGCTTAACCGGGGGTAATGAAAAACTGTTTTTT.